This T cell receptor beta chain was captured in a study of neurological immune-mediated disorders. General study points: The level of TCR clonal expansion was highest in patients with HTLV-1-associated myelopathy and lowest in multiple sclerosis, where it fell below the level seen in healthy controls.

Stated time point: longitudinal time-point 3. A total of 2 million PBMCs stored at -80 degrees C provided the unsorted libraries. Concerning this clonotype itself: Its antigen is undetermined. Germline is not matched at one junction end, which may reflect a read error.

This CDR3 has 15 residues. CDR1 SGHKS and CDR2 YYEKEE come from the germline V gene (reference sequence). As for the cDNA, it was generated by 5'RACE with 10-nucleotide random UMIs. Sequencing of 15-18 subjects in each run yielded over 180 million TCR-beta sequences. TCRdb fed the 5' RACE reads into MiXCR, producing one record per CDR3 protein. There are some 43,000 distinct CDR3 sequences in the sample; 10% to 15% occur only once, and 7.5% to 9.5% lies in the top ten. This TCR derives from a male donor with HTLV-1-associated myelopathy (HAM/TSP). The sequenced sample consisted of PBMCs. The chain recombines TRBV5-5 with TRBJ2-5; D possibly corresponds to TRBD2 (5 bases). The CDR3 is CASSLLGSEEETKYF. CDR3 coding DNA: TGTGCCAGCAGCCTCCTTGGTAGCGAGGAAGAGACCAAGTACTTC.